A selection of T cell receptor beta chains follows, all from one sample in a study of blood T cell repertoires in COVID-19. TCRdb's table, derived via immunoSEQ multiplex PCR, lists solely in-frame clones and lacks some. Of under 300,000 clones detected, approximately 90% appear once; the ten largest clones hold around 0.91%. The sample comprised peripheral blood. The receptors come from a woman in her 40s who had recovered from COVID-19. CDR3s include the opening cysteine and the closing phenylalanine or tryptophan. The order of the fields is CDR3 protein, CDR3 DNA, D gene, V gene, J gene. The D gene is left open where the match is weak.

CDR3: CASSDRQGWVLSEQYF; DNA: TGTGCCAGCAGTGACAGACAGGGGTGGGTCTTGAGCGAGCAGTACTTC; D: TRBD1; V: TRBV2; J: TRBJ2-7
CDR3: CASSVSPTGRTEAFF; DNA: TGTGCCAGCAGCGTATCTCCGACAGGGAGGACTGAAGCTTTCTTT; D: TRBD1; V: TRBV9; J: TRBJ1-1
CDR3: CASSVGQVNTEAFF; DNA: TGTGCCAGCAGCGTCGGACAGGTGAACACTGAAGCTTTCTTT; D: TRBD1; V: TRBV5-8; J: TRBJ1-1
CDR3: CASSRTGGWGNTGELFF; DNA: TGTGCCAGTAGCCGAACAGGGGGCTGGGGGAACACCGGGGAGCTGTTTTTT; D: TRBD1; V: TRBV19; J: TRBJ2-2
CDR3: CATSEPGGAHSNQPQHF; DNA: TGTGCCACCAGTGAACCCGGGGGGGCCCATAGCAATCAGCCCCAGCATTTT; D: -; V: TRBV24-1; J: TRBJ1-5
CDR3: CASSYSTGGEAFF; DNA: TGTGCCAGCAGTTACTCAACAGGGGGAGAAGCTTTCTTT; D: TRBD1; V: TRBV6-5; J: TRBJ1-1
CDR3: CAWEGAGYTF; DNA: TGTGCCTGGGAGGGGGCTGGCTACACCTTC; D: TRBD1; V: TRBV30; J: TRBJ1-2
CDR3: CAWSPGVSGNTIYF; DNA: TGTGCCTGGAGCCCGGGGGTCTCTGGAAACACCATATATTTT; D: -; V: TRBV30; J: TRBJ1-3
CDR3: CASSEPSPALAGKGETQYF; DNA: TGTGCCAGCAGTGAGCCCTCCCCCGCACTAGCGGGAAAGGGAGAGACCCAGTACTTC; D: TRBD2; V: TRBV2; J: TRBJ2-5
CDR3: CASSQGASGPSNEQFF; DNA: TGCGCCAGCAGCCAAGGGGCCAGCGGGCCTTCCAATGAGCAGTTCTTC; D: -; V: TRBV4-3; J: TRBJ2-1
CDR3: CSASFLEAFF; DNA: TGCAGTGCTAGTTTCCTTGAAGCTTTCTTT; D: -; V: TRBV20-1; J: TRBJ1-1
CDR3: CASSHRDRGFEGEVQYF; DNA: TGTGCCAGCAGTCACCGGGACAGGGGGTTTGAAGGGGAGGTCCAGTACTTC; D: TRBD1; V: TRBV11-2; J: TRBJ2-5